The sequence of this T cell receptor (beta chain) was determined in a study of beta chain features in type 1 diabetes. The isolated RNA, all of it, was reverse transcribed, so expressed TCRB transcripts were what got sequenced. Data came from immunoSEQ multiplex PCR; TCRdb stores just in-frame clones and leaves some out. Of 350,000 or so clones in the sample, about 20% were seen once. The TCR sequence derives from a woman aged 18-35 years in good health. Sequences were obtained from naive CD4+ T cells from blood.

The CDR3 DNA reads TGTGCCATCAGTGCAACTAGCGGGATCTACAATGAGCAGTTCTTC. Residues: CAISATSGIYNEQFF. The V and J genes are TRBV10-3 and TRBJ2-1; 10 bases agree with TRBD2. Germline loops: CDR1 ENHRY, CDR2 SYGVKD. The CDR3 spans 15 residues. V gave up 4 bases and J gave up 3 bases; unmatched junction bases: 3.